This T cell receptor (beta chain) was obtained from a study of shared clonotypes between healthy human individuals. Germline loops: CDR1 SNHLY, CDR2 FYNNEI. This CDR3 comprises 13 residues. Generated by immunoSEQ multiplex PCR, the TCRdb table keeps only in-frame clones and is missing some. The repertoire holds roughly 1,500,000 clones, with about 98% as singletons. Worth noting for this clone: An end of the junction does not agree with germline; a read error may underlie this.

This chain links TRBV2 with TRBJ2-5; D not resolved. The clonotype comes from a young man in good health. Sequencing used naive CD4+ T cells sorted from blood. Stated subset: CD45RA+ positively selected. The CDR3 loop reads CASSPATQGTQYF. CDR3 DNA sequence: TGTGCCAGCAGCCCCGCCACACAAGGGACCCAGTACTTC. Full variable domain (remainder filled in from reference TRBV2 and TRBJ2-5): EPEVTQTPSHQVTQMGQEVILRCVPISNHLYFYWYRQILGQKVEFLVSFYNNEISEKSEIFDDQFSVERPDGSNFTLKIRSTKLEDSAMYFCASSPATQGTQYFGPGTRLLVL.